This is a list of T cell receptor beta chains from one sample in a study of regulatory T cells in long-lasting Graves disease. Using its own MiXCR run on the multiplex PCR reads, TCRdb lists one record per CDR3 protein. There are approximately 490,000 distinct CDR3 sequences in the sample; around 16% occur only once, and roughly an eighth lies in the top ten. These data were likewise used in another study, on T cells in Graves' hyperthyroidism and ophthalmopathy.

This specimen consisted of peripheral blood mononuclear cells (PBMCs), obtained at new diagnosis, from a patient treated with antithyroid drugs. These receptors were taken from a man aged 35-49 years with Graves disease. The CDR3 runs from the conserved cysteine through the conserved F or W. Each record gives: clone size, D gene, V gene, J gene, CDR3 protein, CDR3 DNA. A D gene is named only where the DNA matches it firmly. For some rows the clone size is stated as once, few or many, or as a class when expanded; others skip it.

NA	TRBD2	TRBV7-9	TRBJ2-3	CASTTSVDTDTQYF	TGTGCCAGCACAACTAGCGTGGACACAGATACGCAGTATTTT
many	NA	TRBV20-1	TRBJ2-7	CSASVNPGQGGSGSYEQYF	TGCAGTGCTAGTGTGAATCCGGGACAAGGCGGCTCAGGATCCTACGAGCAGTACTTC
many	TRBD2	TRBV5-1	TRBJ2-7	CASSLTSGDEQYF	TGCGCCAGCAGCTTGACTAGCGGAGACGAGCAGTACTTC
many	NA	TRBV12-3/TRBV12-4	TRBJ2-5	CASSLARVGTTQYF	TGTGCCAGCAGTTTAGCCAGGGTGGGGACGACCCAGTACTTC
many	NA	TRBV6-1	TRBJ2-7	CASRPAGTLTYEQYF	TGTGCCAGCAGACCTGCCGGAACTCTGACCTACGAGCAGTACTTC
many	NA	TRBV11-3	TRBJ2-1	CASSPSTRASYNEQFF	TGTGCCAGCAGCCCGAGCACGAGGGCATCCTACAATGAGCAGTTCTTC
many	NA	TRBV5-1	TRBJ2-1	CASSPDGRGGYNEQFF	TGCGCCAGCAGCCCAGATGGGAGGGGGGGCTACAATGAGCAGTTCTTC
many	TRBD2	TRBV7-9	TRBJ2-7	CASSLTSGRADEQYF	TGCGCCAGCAGCCTGACTAGCGGGAGGGCCGACGAGCAGTACTTC
NA	TRBD2	TRBV27	TRBJ2-7	CASSPARGLAGFNEQYF	TGTGCCAGCAGTCCGGCTCGGGGACTAGCGGGATTCAACGAGCAGTACTTC
few	NA	TRBV27	TRBJ1-2	CASSLSPRGTGHGYTF	TGTGCCAGCAGTTTATCCCCGAGGGGAACAGGGCATGGCTACACCTTC
NA	NA	TRBV6-1	TRBJ1-1	CASRVQDNTEAFF	TGTGCCAGCAGGGTACAGGATAACACTGAAGCTTTCTTT
many	NA	TRBV3-1	TRBJ2-1	CASSQGDGSYNEQFF	TGTGCCAGCAGCCAAGGGGACGGTAGCTACAATGAGCAGTTCTTC
many	NA	TRBV6-1	TRBJ2-7	CASQDSAYEQYF	TGTGCCAGCCAAGACAGCGCCTACGAGCAGTACTTC
many	NA	TRBV7-8	TRBJ2-3	CASSGTGAVDTQYF	TGTGCCAGCAGCGGGACGGGAGCGGTAGATACGCAGTATTTT
NA	NA	TRBV19	TRBJ2-1	CASSDGLSSYNEQFF	TGTGCCAGTAGTGACGGGTTAAGCTCCTACAATGAGCAGTTCTTC
NA	NA	TRBV6-1	TRBJ1-5	CASRGGQFSSQHF	TGTGCCAGCAGGGGCGGACAATTTTCTTCCCAGCATTTT
many	TRBD2	TRBV9	TRBJ2-7	CASSVAAGPSYEQYF	TGTGCCAGCAGCGTAGCAGCGGGACCGTCCTACGAGCAGTACTTC
NA	NA	TRBV29-1	TRBJ2-7	CSVEEEDYEQYF	TGCAGCGTTGAAGAAGAGGACTACGAGCAGTACTTC
many	TRBD2	TRBV2	TRBJ2-5	CASSVGLAGGVKTQYF	TGTGCCAGCAGTGTTGGGCTAGCGGGAGGGGTAAAGACCCAGTACTTC
NA	NA	TRBV4-2	TRBJ1-6	CASSRGGSYNSPLHF	TGTGCCAGCAGCCGAGGGGGCTCCTATAATTCACCCCTCCACTTT
NA	TRBD1	TRBV5-1	TRBJ2-5	CASSFTGGWGQETQYF	TGCGCCAGCAGCTTCACAGGGGGATGGGGCCAAGAGACCCAGTACTTC
few	TRBD1	TRBV7-9	TRBJ1-4	CASSPDRGTNEKLFF	TGTGCCAGCAGCCCCGACAGGGGAACTAATGAAAAACTGTTTTTT
many	NA	TRBV7-2	TRBJ2-7	CASSRIIYEQYF	TGTGCCAGCAGCCGGATCATCTACGAGCAGTACTTC
NA	TRBD1	TRBV27	TRBJ2-3	CASRTGGTTDTQYF	TGTGCCAGCAGGACAGGGGGCACGACAGATACGCAGTATTTT
many	NA	TRBV4-1	TRBJ2-7	CASSQAFGFSYEQYF	TGCGCCAGCAGCCAGGCTTTCGGATTCTCCTACGAGCAGTACTTC
many	TRBD1	TRBV11-2	TRBJ2-7	CASSPGIRRGLTSKDEQYF	TGTGCCAGCAGCCCCGGGATTCGCAGGGGGCTAACGAGTAAGGACGAGCAGTACTTC
few	TRBD2	TRBV12-3/TRBV12-4	TRBJ2-4	CASSLTTSGRSAGDIQYF	TGTGCCAGCAGTTTAACGACTAGCGGGAGGTCCGCTGGGGACATTCAGTACTTC
many	NA	TRBV29-1	TRBJ2-3	CSVDEGGTDTQYF	TGCAGCGTTGATGAAGGGGGCACAGATACGCAGTATTTT
many	TRBD1	TRBV28	TRBJ2-7	CASSLSGQGSAYEQYF	TGTGCCAGCAGTTTATCCGGACAGGGAAGTGCCTACGAGCAGTACTTC
many	NA	TRBV20-1	TRBJ2-7	CSANRDGTYEQYF	TGCAGTGCGAACCGGGACGGAACCTACGAGCAGTACTTC
many	NA	TRBV28	TRBJ2-7	CASRTLGLATEQYF	TGTGCCAGCAGAACCCTGGGGCTAGCGACCGAGCAGTACTTC
many	TRBD2	TRBV10-3	TRBJ2-1	CATRGEGGEYNEQFF	TGTGCCACCCGTGGGGAGGGAGGAGAATACAATGAGCAGTTCTTC
many	TRBD1	TRBV28	TRBJ2-1	CASSWDSYNEQFF	TGTGCCAGCAGTTGGGACAGTTACAATGAGCAGTTCTTC
many	NA	TRBV27	TRBJ1-2	CASSLGGGTLYGYTF	TGTGCCAGCAGTTTAGGCGGAGGGACACTCTATGGCTACACCTTC
NA	NA	TRBV19	TRBJ1-1	CASSPNTDLAEAFF	TGTGCCAGTAGCCCGAATACAGACCTTGCTGAAGCTTTCTTT
few	NA	TRBV5-1	TRBJ2-3	CATKSWASTDTQYF	TGCGCCACCAAATCCTGGGCTAGCACAGATACGCAGTATTTT
many	NA	TRBV3-1	TRBJ2-1	CASSPTAGLRIEQFF	TGTGCCAGCAGCCCTACCGCCGGGCTGAGAATAGAGCAGTTCTTC
NA	NA	TRBV6-2/TRBV6-3	TRBJ2-2	CATSTGPNTGELFF	TGTGCCACGTCCACCGGGCCAAACACCGGGGAGCTGTTTTTT
NA	TRBD1	TRBV4-1	TRBJ2-1	CASSQQQGPPPHEQFF	TGCGCCAGCAGCCAACAACAGGGGCCGCCTCCCCATGAGCAGTTCTTC
many	TRBD1	TRBV29-1	TRBJ2-7	CSVAWDRPHEQYF	TGCAGCGTTGCCTGGGACAGACCCCACGAGCAGTACTTC
NA	TRBD1	TRBV20-1	TRBJ2-1	CSAPGDRDNEQFF	TGCAGTGCCCCCGGGGACAGGGACAATGAGCAGTTCTTC
few	TRBD2	TRBV24-1	TRBJ2-1	CATSGLAGIGEQFF	TGTGCCACCAGCGGACTAGCGGGAATTGGTGAGCAGTTCTTC
once	NA	TRBV10-3	TRBJ2-2	CATQKGGTGELFF	TGTGCGACTCAGAAAGGGGGCACCGGGGAGCTGTTTTTT